One T cell receptor beta chain is described in this entry. Antigen specificity is unknown. Among the donors, all were Caucasian adults who lived in Nashville, Tennessee. The data were taken from a study of shared clonotypes between healthy human individuals. Study-wide results and limits: Enrolling few donors narrowed the genetic and exposure-history diversity that was represented. Clonotype sharing across donors was expected to vary with sequencing depth.

Evenly divided among several immunoSEQ plates was the genomic DNA of each subset. This table comes from immunoSEQ multiplex PCR, and its TCRdb copy is limited to in-frame clones, with some not included. The table lists hundreds of thousands of clones, around 78% of them singletons. The germline CDR1 and CDR2 sequences are MDHEN and SYDVKM. CDR3 length equals 19 residues. The junction had 15 bases not matched to a gene; V was cut back by 6 bases and J by 0 bases. The chain carries TRBV28 and TRBJ1-5, with TRBD1 matching 9 bases. This TCR derives from a woman in her thirties or forties in good health. Some clones in this sample may be carry-over from other donors' samples. The sample was PBMCs. The DNA of the CDR3 is TGTGCCAGCAGCAGACCGAGGACAGGGGACCTATATAGCAATCAGCCCCAGCATTTT. Encoded protein: CASSRPRTGDLYSNQPQHF.